Reported below is one TCR beta chain. TCRdb re-called the reads through MiXCR, storing one row per CDR3 protein. This table has approximately 700,000 distinct CDR3 sequences, roughly a third appearing once. Deletions cut 1 base from V and 5 bases from J, with 20 bases between. Germline V gives CDR1 MNHNS, CDR2 SASEGT. CDR3 length equals 17 residues. This record comes from a study of T cell repertoires in cytomegalovirus infection. The TCR was taken from a human donor in good health (CMV status not recorded). Some clones in this sample may be carry-over from other donors' samples. The sample consisted of PBMCs. The chain recombines TRBV6-1 with TRBJ1-1; a weak D match, TRBD1 (5 bases). In DNA form, the CDR3 reads TGTGCCAGCAGTGAAGTCGGGGGGTCCTACGGTAGAACTGAAGCTTTCTTT. This codes for CASSEVGGSYGRTEAFF.